Below, 30 T cell receptor beta chains from the same sample are listed, as sequenced in a study of TIL therapy for anti-PD-1-resistant metastatic lung cancer. Time point in this sample: pre-treatment sample, taken before nivolumab and TIL therapy. The libraries were made with immunoSEQ v3. TCRdb keeps only in-frame clones here, not all; method: immunoSEQ multiplex PCR. The data hold about 36,000 clones, with less than 85% observed a single time. Sequenced material: blood, taken at baseline. The receptors originated from a person aged 25-85 years with non-small cell lung cancer.

The chain carries TRBV6-1 and TRBJ1-2, with no clear D. The V gene lost 7 bases and the J gene lost 4 bases, with 16 bases spanning the gap. The CDR3 length is 14 residues. Per germline, CDR1 MNHNS and CDR2 SASEGT. The CDR3 DNA is TGTGCCAGCACCTCAGCGGACTTTTTCTATGGCTACACCTTC. Translated, it gives CASTSADFFYGYTF.

V usage is TRBV4-1 and J usage is TRBJ1-4; 7 positions agree with TRBD1. J gave up 3 bases and V 4 bases, and 8 bases lay outside the gene matches. The CDR3 runs 16 residues. CDR1 and CDR2 from the germline V gene are MGHRA and YSYEKL. CDR3 coding DNA: TGCGCCAGCAGCCTACAGGGGAAAAGCCCTAATGAAAAACTGTTTTTT. Translated, it gives CASSLQGKSPNEKLFF.

This sequence joins TRBV6-5 and TRBJ2-7, with D unclear. The germline CDR1 and CDR2 sequences are MNHEY and SVGAGI. Trimming removed 6 bases at V and 3 bases at J, with 12 bases between. CDR3 length: 13 amino acids. CDR3: CASSLGPNYEQYF. In DNA, the CDR3 is TGTGCCAGCAGCCTCGGGCCCAACTACGAGCAGTACTTC.

The rearrangement links TRBV7-2 to TRBJ1-6; D perhaps matches TRBD1 (5 bases). Germline CDR1 is SGHTA and CDR2 is FQGNSA. The V and J ends lost 5 bases and 14 bases respectively, with 19 bases between them. This CDR3 region has 14 residues. The CDR3, as DNA: TGTGCCAGCAGCCCGAGAGGGGCCGGATTGGCCCTCCACTTT. The encoded protein is CASSPRGAGLALHF. The entire variable domain, with the rest obtained from reference TRBV7-2 and TRBJ1-6, is as follows: GAGVSQSPSNKVTEKGKDVELRCDPISGHTALYWYRQSLGQGLEFLIYFQGNSAPDKSGLPSDRFSAERTGGSVSTLTIQRTQQEDSAVYLCASSPRGAGLALHFGNGTRLTVT.

This rearrangement joins TRBV9 to TRBJ2-1; D gene uncertain. V was trimmed by 0 bases and J by 0 bases, leaving 7 bases between them. CDR1 is SGDLS and CDR2 is YYNGEE in the germline V gene. The CDR3 is made up of 15 amino acids. The CDR3 loop reads CASSVGSTSYNEQFF. CDR3 nucleotides: TGTGCCAGCAGCGTAGGGTCCACCTCCTACAATGAGCAGTTCTTC.

The chain uses TRBV5-1 and TRBJ1-1; D may be TRBD1 (6 bases). The CDR3 has 13 residues. Per germline, CDR1 SGHRS and CDR2 YFSETQ. Trimming removed 2 bases at V and 8 bases at J, with 13 bases between. The CDR3 reads CASSLPGQTEAFF. DNA of the CDR3: TGCGCCAGCAGCTTACCTGGACAGACCGAAGCTTTCTTT.

The rearrangement uses TRBV7-9 and TRBJ2-1; the D gene is possibly TRBD1 (5 bases). Trimming left V 5 bases short and J 6 bases short, with 20 bases between. From germline, CDR1 is SEHNR and CDR2 FQNEAQ (reference sequence). The CDR3 totals 16 residues. CDR3 sequence reads: CASSPAAGISANEQFF. DNA for the CDR3: TGTGCCAGCAGCCCCGCGGCAGGGATATCAGCCAATGAGCAGTTCTTC.

This sequence joins TRBV2 and TRBJ1-2, with TRBD1 as a possible D gene (5 bases). Per germline, CDR1 SNHLY and CDR2 FYNNEI. V gave up 0 bases and J gave up 4 bases, with 9 bases separating them. The CDR3 is 14 residues long. The CDR3 region has the DNA TGTGCCAGCAGTGAAGCAGGGGACTTCTATGGCTACACCTTC. This gives the protein CASSEAGDFYGYTF.

The count of this clone is one. J is TRBJ2-7 and V is TRBV6-1; no firm D call. Looked up from germline, CDR1 is MNHNS and CDR2 is SASEGT. Trimming stripped 4 bases from V and 0 bases from J, with 10 bases between. The CDR3 consists of 14 residues. CDR3 nucleotides: TGTGCCAGCAGTGCCCGACAAGACTCCTACGAGCAGTACTTC. The encoded protein is CASSARQDSYEQYF.

The chain joins TRBV28 to TRBJ1-6, with D perhaps TRBD1 (6 bases). The ends were cut back, 5 bases at V and 9 bases at J, with 14 bases in the middle. The CDR3 sequence is 14 residues long. Germline values: CDR1 MDHEN, CDR2 SYDVKM. The CDR3 region is CASSTRGLSSPLHF. The CDR3 DNA reads TGTGCCAGCAGTACCAGGGGCCTAAGTTCACCCCTCCACTTT.

V and J are TRBV9 and TRBJ1-6, with 7 bases aligning to TRBD1. V lost 2 bases to trimming and J lost 3 bases; unmatched junction nucleotides: 5. Germline-derived CDR1 and CDR2 are SGDLS and YYNGEE. The CDR3 is 16 residues long. The CDR3 here is CASSVEGALYNSPLHF. In DNA, the CDR3 is TGTGCCAGCAGCGTTGAGGGGGCCCTCTATAATTCACCCCTCCACTTT.

The genes are TRBV7-2 and TRBJ2-2; 11 bases line up with TRBD2. The CDR3 contains 15 residues. Trimming took 5 bases from V and 4 from J; bases not matched to a gene: 3. Germline loops: CDR1 SGHTA, CDR2 FQGNSA. The DNA for the CDR3 is TGTGCCAGCAGCGCCGGACTAGCGGGCACCGGGGAGCTGTTTTTT. It is translated as CASSAGLAGTGELFF.

The rearrangement uses TRBV9 and TRBJ2-2; D tentatively reads TRBD1 or TRBD2 (5 bases each). V lost 9 bases, J lost 7 bases, and 16 bases lay in between. The germline V gene has CDR1 SGDLS and CDR2 YYNGEE. CDR3 length: 13 amino acids. CDR3 residues: CATKGPESGELFF. DNA for the CDR3: TGTGCCACCAAGGGACCGGAGAGCGGGGAGCTGTTTTTT.

The V call is TRBV7-2, the J call TRBJ1-2, with D perhaps matching TRBD1 (6 bases). Germline V lookup: CDR1 SGHTA, CDR2 FQGNSA. Trimming took 5 bases from V and 2 from J, leaving 12 bases between them. The CDR3 has 14 residues. Here the CDR3 DNA reads TGTGCCAGCAGCCCCTTGACAGGCAACTATGGCTACACCTTC. Its translation: CASSPLTGNYGYTF.

The gene calls are TRBV2 and TRBJ2-7; no reliable D call. The V and J ends lost 8 bases and 6 bases respectively, with 14 bases between them. CDR1 SNHLY and CDR2 FYNNEI come from the germline V gene. This CDR3 contains 12 residues. The chain's CDR3 is CASWYNIVEQYF. In DNA, the CDR3 is TGTGCCAGCTGGTACAATATCGTCGAGCAGTACTTC. Based on the CDR3 plus reference TRBV2 and TRBJ2-7, the full variable domain is EPEVTQTPSHQVTQMGQEVILRCVPISNHLYFYWYRQILGQKVEFLVSFYNNEISEKSEIFDDQFSVERPDGSNFTLKIRSTKLEDSAMYFCASWYNIVEQYFGPGTRLTVT.

The chain employs TRBV27 and TRBJ1-5, with unresolved D. The V gene's germline CDR1 is MNHEY and CDR2 SMNVEV (reference sequence). The CDR3 has 14 amino acids. V lost 5 bases to trimming and J lost 1 base, with 9 bases between them. The CDR3, as DNA: TGTGCCAGCAGTCCGCCGGGGAGCAATCAGCCCCAGCATTTT. Residues: CASSPPGSNQPQHF.

This clone was detected only once. The CDR3 loop reads CASSDIRLAGVNEQFF. The CDR3 DNA sequence: TGCGCCAGCAGTGATATAAGGCTAGCGGGGGTGAATGAGCAGTTCTTC. This chain connects TRBV10-1 to TRBJ2-1, with 10 bases that match TRBD2. There are 16 residues in the CDR3. Germline V CDR1 and CDR2: WNHNN, SYGVQD (reference sequence). V was pared by 3 bases and J by 7 bases, with 9 bases of the junction left unmatched.

The rearrangement joins TRBV5-6 to TRBJ2-2; no reliable D call. The CDR3 extends over 17 amino acids. The germline gives CDR1 SGHDT, CDR2 YYEEEE. The V end was cut by 2 bases, the J end by 4 bases, with 18 bases between. CDR3 DNA: TGTGCCAGCAGCTTCCCAAGCGCCAAGACGGGCACCGGGGAGCTGTTTTTT. Its protein product is CASSFPSAKTGTGELFF.

In this sample, this clone turned up a few times. This sequence joins TRBV5-4 and TRBJ2-2; unclear D gene. The germline V and J ends were trimmed by 2 bases and 5 bases, with 4 bases remaining between them. Germline values: CDR1 SGHNT, CDR2 YYREEE (reference sequence). This CDR3 is built from 12 residues. The CDR3 reads CASSFRTGELFF. CDR3 nucleotides: TGTGCCAGCAGCTTCAGAACCGGGGAGCTGTTTTTT.

The chain has TRBV27 and TRBJ1-2; D gene ambiguous. The CDR3 has 15 residues. The germline V gene encodes CDR1 MNHEY and CDR2 SMNVEV (reference sequence). The V and J ends lost 6 bases and 3 bases respectively, with 17 bases between them. CDR3 DNA: TGTGCCAGCAGCCAAGACGCTTTTTGGGACTATGGCTACACCTTC. Amino acids: CASSQDAFWDYGYTF.

The chain employs TRBV7-2 and TRBJ1-3, with no clear D. V lost 5 bases, J lost 0 bases, and 5 bases lay in between. Germline assignment: CDR1 SGHTA and CDR2 FQGNSA. CDR3 length: 13 residues. CDR3 in DNA: TGTGCCAGCAGCCCTATCTCTGGAAACACCATATATTTT. Its translation: CASSPISGNTIYF.

This clone was picked up a small number of times. The chain is built from TRBV28 and TRBJ1-6, with 8 nucleotides matching TRBD1. The trim removed 6 bases at V and 1 base at J, leaving 5 bases unmatched. CDR1 is MDHEN, CDR2 SYDVKM, per germline. CDR3 length: 16 residues. The CDR3 region has the DNA TGTGCCAGCAGCTTTGACAGGGGTTCCTATAATTCACCCCTCCACTTT. As protein: CASSFDRGSYNSPLHF. Filled out from reference TRBV28 and TRBJ1-6, the complete variable domain reads DVKVTQSSRYLVKRTGEKVFLECVQDMDHENMFWYRQDPGLGLRLIYFSYDVKMKEKGDIPEGYSVSREKKERFSLILESASTNQTSMYLCASSFDRGSYNSPLHFGNGTRLTVT.

The V gene is TRBV6-1, the J gene TRBJ2-1, with unresolved D. The CDR3 contains 14 residues. Germline V gene sequence: CDR1 MNHNS, CDR2 SASEGT. V lost 7 bases and J lost 0, with 10 bases in between. As DNA, the CDR3 is TGTGCCAGCAATCGGGTGAGCTCCTACAATGAGCAGTTCTTC. It codes for CASNRVSSYNEQFF.

The table lists this clone with a count of one. J is TRBJ2-5 and V is TRBV6-5; D gene unclear. Looked up from germline, CDR1 is MNHEY and CDR2 is SVGAGI. V gave up 5 bases and J gave up 2 bases, with 12 bases separating them. The CDR3 has 14 residues. The CDR3 region has the DNA TGTGCCAGCAGTCAGAGGACGGCTCAAGAGACCCAGTACTTC. Translating it yields CASSQRTAQETQYF.

The chain employs TRBV5-6 and TRBJ1-1; 8 bases match TRBD1. Germline CDR1 SGHDT, CDR2 YYEEEE. V was pared by 4 bases and J by 9 bases, with 11 bases of the junction left unmatched. The CDR3 spans 14 residues. CDR3 sequence reads: CASSRGTGGAKAFF. The CDR3 DNA follows: TGTGCCAGCAGCCGAGGGACAGGTGGCGCAAAAGCTTTCTTT.

The chain couples TRBV4-3 to TRBJ1-2; the D is unclear. This CDR3 is 15 amino acids long. V lost 1 base and J 8 bases, leaving 17 bases between the germline ends. CDR1 and CDR2 (germline): LGHNA, YSLEER. DNA of the CDR3: TGCGCCAGCAGCCAAGGGTACAGTCCACACGGGGGCTACACCTTC. Protein product: CASSQGYSPHGGYTF.

The count of this clone is one. The CDR3 sequence is CASSVKRVGRGEQYF. CDR3 DNA: TGTGCCAGCAGCGTCAAACGTGTTGGGAGAGGCGAGCAGTACTTC. The chain links TRBV21-1 to TRBJ2-7; the table's D call TRBD2 went unverified against the DNA. TRBV21-1 is labeled a pseudogene. The CDR3 totals 15 residues.

V usage is TRBV6-1 and J usage is TRBJ2-3; no firm D call. Trimming took 2 bases from V and 4 from J, leaving 7 bases between them. Germline V gene data show CDR1 as MNHNS and CDR2 as SASEGT. There are 13 residues in the CDR3. CDR3 residues: CASSEPPPDTQYF. The CDR3 DNA is TGTGCCAGCAGTGAACCCCCCCCAGATACGCAGTATTTT.

V gene TRBV7-3 combines with J gene TRBJ2-1, with 10 nucleotides matching TRBD1. Losses at the gene ends were 5 bases for V and 7 bases for J; bases not matched to a gene: 8. CDR3 length: 15 amino acids. The germline V gene encodes CDR1 SGHTA and CDR2 FQGTGA. The CDR3 DNA reads as TGTGCCAGCAGCCAGGGGACAGGGGAAAGGAATGAGCAGTTCTTC. Its protein is CASSQGTGERNEQFF.

V and J are TRBV29-1 and TRBJ2-7; D gene uncertain. V lost 4 bases to trimming and J lost 3 bases, with 13 bases between them. Germline V gene lookup returns CDR1 SQVTM and CDR2 ANQGSEA. CDR3 length: 13 amino acids. CDR3 coding DNA: TGCAGCGTTGGGCATAGCTGGAACTACGAGCAGTACTTC. This sequence encodes CSVGHSWNYEQYF.